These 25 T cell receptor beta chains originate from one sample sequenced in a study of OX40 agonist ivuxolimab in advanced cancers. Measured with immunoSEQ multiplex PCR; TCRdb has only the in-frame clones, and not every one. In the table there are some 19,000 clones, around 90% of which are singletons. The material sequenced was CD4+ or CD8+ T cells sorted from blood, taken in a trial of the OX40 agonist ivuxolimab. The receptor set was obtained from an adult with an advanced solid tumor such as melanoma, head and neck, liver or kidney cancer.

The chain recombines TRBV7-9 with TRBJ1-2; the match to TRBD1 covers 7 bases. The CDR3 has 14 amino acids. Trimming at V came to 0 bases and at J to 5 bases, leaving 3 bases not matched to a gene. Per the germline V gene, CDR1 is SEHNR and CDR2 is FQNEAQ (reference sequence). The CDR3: CASSLAGQPYGYTF. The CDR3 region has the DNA TGTGCCAGCAGCTTAGCGGGACAGCCTTATGGCTACACCTTC.

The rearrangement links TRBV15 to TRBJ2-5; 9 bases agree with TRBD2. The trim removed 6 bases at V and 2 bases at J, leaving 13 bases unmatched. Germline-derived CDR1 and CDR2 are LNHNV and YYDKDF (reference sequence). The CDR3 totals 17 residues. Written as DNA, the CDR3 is TGTGCCACCAGTCACCCAAGGTCGACTAGCGGACAAGAGACCCAGTACTTC. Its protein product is CATSHPRSTSGQETQYF.

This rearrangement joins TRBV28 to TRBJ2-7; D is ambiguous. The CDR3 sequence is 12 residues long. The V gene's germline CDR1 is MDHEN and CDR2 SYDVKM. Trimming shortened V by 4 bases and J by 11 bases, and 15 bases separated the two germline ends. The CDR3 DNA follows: TGTGCCAGCAGTTACCCGTTAGGGTTCAAGTACTTC. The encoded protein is CASSYPLGFKYF.

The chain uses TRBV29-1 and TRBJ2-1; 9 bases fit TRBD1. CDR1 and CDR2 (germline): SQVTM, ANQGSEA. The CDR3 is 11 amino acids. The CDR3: CTNTGGWEQFF. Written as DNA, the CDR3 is TGCACCAATACAGGGGGCTGGGAGCAGTTCTTC.

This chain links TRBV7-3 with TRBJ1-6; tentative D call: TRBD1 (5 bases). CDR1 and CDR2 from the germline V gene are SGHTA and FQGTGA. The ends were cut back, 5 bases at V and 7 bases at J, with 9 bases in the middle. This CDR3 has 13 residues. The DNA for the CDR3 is TGTGCCAGCAGCGCCGGGGGGAATTCACCCCTCCACTTT. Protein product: CASSAGGNSPLHF.

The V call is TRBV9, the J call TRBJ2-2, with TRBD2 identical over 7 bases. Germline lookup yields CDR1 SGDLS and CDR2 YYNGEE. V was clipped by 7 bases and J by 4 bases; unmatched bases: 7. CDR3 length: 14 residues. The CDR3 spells CASGEGRSTGELFF. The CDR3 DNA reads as TGTGCCAGCGGGGAGGGACGGAGCACCGGGGAGCTGTTTTTT.

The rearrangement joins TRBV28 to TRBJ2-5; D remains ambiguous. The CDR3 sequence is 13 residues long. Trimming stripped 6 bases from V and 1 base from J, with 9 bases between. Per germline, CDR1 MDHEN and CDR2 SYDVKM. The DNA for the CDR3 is TGTGCCAGCAGCGGACGGGTCCAAGAGACCCAGTACTTC. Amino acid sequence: CASSGRVQETQYF. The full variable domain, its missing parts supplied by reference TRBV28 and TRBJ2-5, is DVKVTQSSRYLVKRTGEKVFLECVQDMDHENMFWYRQDPGLGLRLIYFSYDVKMKEKGDIPEGYSVSREKKERFSLILESASTNQTSMYLCASSGRVQETQYFGPGTRLLVL.

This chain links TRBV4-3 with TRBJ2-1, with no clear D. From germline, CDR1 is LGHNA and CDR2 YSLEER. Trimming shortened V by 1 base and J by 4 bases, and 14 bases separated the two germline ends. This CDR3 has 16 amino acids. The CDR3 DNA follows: TGCGCCAGCAGCCAAGTTCGGTACAGAGCATACAATGAGCAGTTCTTC. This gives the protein CASSQVRYRAYNEQFF.

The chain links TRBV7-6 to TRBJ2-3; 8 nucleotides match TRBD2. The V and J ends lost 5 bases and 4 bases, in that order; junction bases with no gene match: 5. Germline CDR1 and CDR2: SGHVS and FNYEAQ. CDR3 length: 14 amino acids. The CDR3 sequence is CASSLSGSADTQYF. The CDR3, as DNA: TGTGCCAGCAGCCTGAGCGGGAGCGCAGATACGCAGTATTTT.

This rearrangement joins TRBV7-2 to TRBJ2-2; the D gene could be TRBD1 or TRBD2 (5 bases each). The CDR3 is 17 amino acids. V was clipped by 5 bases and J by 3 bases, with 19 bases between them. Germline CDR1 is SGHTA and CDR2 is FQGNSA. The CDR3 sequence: CASSRGDGEIYTGELFF. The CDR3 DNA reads TGTGCCAGCAGCCGAGGGGACGGAGAGATTTACACCGGGGAGCTGTTTTTT.

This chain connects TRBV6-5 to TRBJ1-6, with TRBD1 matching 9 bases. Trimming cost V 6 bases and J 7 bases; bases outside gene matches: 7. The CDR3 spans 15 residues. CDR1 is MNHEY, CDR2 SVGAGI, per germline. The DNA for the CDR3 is TGTGCCAGCAGGCGTCAAACAGGGGGCAATTCACCCCTCCACTTT. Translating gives CASRRQTGGNSPLHF.

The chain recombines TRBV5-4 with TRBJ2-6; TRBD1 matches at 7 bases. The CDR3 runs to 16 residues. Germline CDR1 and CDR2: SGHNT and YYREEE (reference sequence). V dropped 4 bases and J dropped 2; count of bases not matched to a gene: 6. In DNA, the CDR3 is TGTGCCAGCAGCCCGGATGGGACAGCTGGGGCCAACGTCCTGACTTTC. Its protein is CASSPDGTAGANVLTF.

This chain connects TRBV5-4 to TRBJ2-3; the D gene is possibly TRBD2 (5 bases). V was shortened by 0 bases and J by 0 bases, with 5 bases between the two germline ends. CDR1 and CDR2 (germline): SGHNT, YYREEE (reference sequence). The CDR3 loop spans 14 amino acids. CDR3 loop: CASSLGGSTDTQYF. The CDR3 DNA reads TGTGCCAGCAGCTTGGGCGGGAGCACAGATACGCAGTATTTT.

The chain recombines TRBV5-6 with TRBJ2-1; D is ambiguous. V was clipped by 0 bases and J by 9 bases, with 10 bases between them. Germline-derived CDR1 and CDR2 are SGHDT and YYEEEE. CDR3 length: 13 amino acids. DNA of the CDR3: TGTGCCAGCAGCTTGGGATTCGGGCTTGAGCAGTTCTTC. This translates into CASSLGFGLEQFF.

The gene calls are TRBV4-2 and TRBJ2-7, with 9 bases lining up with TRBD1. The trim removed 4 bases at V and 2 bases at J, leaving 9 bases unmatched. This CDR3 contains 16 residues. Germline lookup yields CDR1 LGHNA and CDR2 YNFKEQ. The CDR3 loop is CASSPGQGLTTYEQYF. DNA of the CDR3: TGTGCCAGCAGCCCGGGACAGGGATTGACTACCTACGAGCAGTACTTC.

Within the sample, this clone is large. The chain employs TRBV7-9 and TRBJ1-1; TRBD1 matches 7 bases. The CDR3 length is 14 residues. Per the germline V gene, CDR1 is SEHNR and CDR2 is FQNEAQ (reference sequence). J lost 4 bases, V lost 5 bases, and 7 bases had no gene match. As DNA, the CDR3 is TGTGCCAGCAGCCCGACAGGGAGGAGCACTGAAGCTTTCTTT. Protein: CASSPTGRSTEAFF.

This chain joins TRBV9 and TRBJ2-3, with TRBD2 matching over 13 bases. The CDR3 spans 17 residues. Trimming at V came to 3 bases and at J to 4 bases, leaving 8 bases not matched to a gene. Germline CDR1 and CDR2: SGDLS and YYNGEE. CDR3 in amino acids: CASSGLLAGGPADTQYF. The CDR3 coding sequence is TGTGCCAGCAGCGGACTACTAGCGGGAGGGCCAGCAGATACGCAGTATTTT. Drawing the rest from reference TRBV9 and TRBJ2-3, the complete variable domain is DSGVTQTPKHLITATGQRVTLRCSPRSGDLSVYWYQQSLDQGLQFLIQYYNGEERAKGNILERFSAQQFPDLHSELNLSSLELGDSALYFCASSGLLAGGPADTQYFGPGTRLTVL.

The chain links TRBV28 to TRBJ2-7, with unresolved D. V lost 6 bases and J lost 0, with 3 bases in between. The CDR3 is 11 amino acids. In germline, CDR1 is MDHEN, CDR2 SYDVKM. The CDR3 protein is CASSDSYEQYF. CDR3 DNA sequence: TGTGCCAGCAGCGACTCCTACGAGCAGTACTTC.

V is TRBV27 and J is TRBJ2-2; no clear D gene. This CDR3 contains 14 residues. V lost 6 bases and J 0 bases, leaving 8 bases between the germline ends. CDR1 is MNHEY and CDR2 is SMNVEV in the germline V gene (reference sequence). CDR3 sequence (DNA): TGTGCCAGCAGCGATACAACGAACACCGGGGAGCTGTTTTTT. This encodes CASSDTTNTGELFF.

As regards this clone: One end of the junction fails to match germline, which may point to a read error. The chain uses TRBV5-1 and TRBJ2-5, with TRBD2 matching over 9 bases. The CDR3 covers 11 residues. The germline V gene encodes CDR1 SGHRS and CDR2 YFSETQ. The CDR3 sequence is CASSLGGLAHF. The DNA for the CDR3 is TGCGCCAGCAGCTTGGGAGGACTAGCGCACTTC.

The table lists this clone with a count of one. For the CDR3, the DNA is TGTGCCAGTAGTATAGCGGCGGACGCTTCCTACGAGCAGTACTTC. It is translated as CASSIAADASYEQYF. This sequence joins TRBV19 and TRBJ2-7; no definite D call. This CDR3 is built from 15 residues. Trimming pared 1 base from V and 1 base from J, leaving 11 bases between. From germline, CDR1 is LNHDA and CDR2 SQIVND (reference sequence).

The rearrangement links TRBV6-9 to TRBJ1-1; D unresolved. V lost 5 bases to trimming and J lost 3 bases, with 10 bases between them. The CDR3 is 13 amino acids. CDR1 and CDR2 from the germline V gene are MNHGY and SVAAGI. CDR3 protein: CASSEAKYTEAFF. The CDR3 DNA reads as TGTGCCAGCAGTGAAGCGAAATACACTGAAGCTTTCTTT.

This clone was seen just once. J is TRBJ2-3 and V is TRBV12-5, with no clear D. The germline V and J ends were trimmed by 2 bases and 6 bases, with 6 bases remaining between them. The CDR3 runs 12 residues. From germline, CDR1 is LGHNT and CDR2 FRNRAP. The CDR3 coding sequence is TGTGCTAGTGGTTTGTCATGGGATACGCAGTATTTT. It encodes CASGLSWDTQYF.

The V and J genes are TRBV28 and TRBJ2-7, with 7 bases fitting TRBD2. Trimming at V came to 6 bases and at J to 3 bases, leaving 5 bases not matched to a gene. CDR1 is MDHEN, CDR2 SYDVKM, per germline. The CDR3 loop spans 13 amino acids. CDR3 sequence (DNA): TGTGCCAGCAGGAAGGCGGGGGACTACGAGCAGTACTTC. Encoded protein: CASRKAGDYEQYF.

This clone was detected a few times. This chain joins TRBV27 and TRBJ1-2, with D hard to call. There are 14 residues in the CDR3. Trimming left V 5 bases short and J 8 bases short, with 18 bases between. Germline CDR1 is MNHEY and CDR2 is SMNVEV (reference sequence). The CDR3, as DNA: TGTGCCAGCAGTCCTTATCCTGGTTCGGACGGCTACACCTTC. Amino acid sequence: CASSPYPGSDGYTF.